This TCR beta chain appears in the sequencing data of a study of beta chain features in type 1 diabetes (dated by TCRdb to between 2018 and 2020). Background on the whole study: No differences in mean age, gender distribution, total cell number or subset yield were found between patients and healthy donors. Across all samples, 90 million to 130 million sorted cells were examined, and cell number per subset correlated strongly with RNA yield. The study compared TCRB repertoires of sorted circulating CD4+ T cell subsets between recently diagnosed type 1 diabetes patients and matched healthy donors. Naive and central memory subsets were obtained from all 30 or so donors, but regulatory and stem cell-like memory subsets were isolated from only 8 patients and roughly 8 healthy donors. Overall study results and their limits: Patients with type 1 diabetes made fewer insertions and deleted more nucleotides at VDJ recombination sites, implying thymic rearrangement abnormalities. Shorter templates might have been favored by PCR, but patient and control samples were amplified and corrected together, so both groups would have been affected equally by any skew. Because cDNA was sequenced instead of genomic DNA, highly expressing activated cells could be over-represented, though the groups showed no difference in activation or CD3 levels. HLA sub-analyses involved small numbers of individuals, so any influence of HLA type on TCRB rearrangement remained unresolved. Naive, central memory and regulatory TCRB repertoires appeared to be more similar among patients than among healthy donors. In all four CD4+ subsets, TCRB CDR3 length was moderately but significantly shorter in type 1 diabetes patients.

The entire amount of isolated RNA was reverse transcribed using the High Capacity cDNA Reverse Transcription Kit, so the sequenced TCRB transcripts were expressed ones. Naive, central memory and regulatory T cell samples underwent deep immunoSEQ sequencing, averaging around 3.7 million total reads per sample. Sorted cells were lysed in RLT buffer, and RNA was extracted using DNase-treated RNeasy Micro or Mini kits according to cell number. To prevent cross-contamination, every cell subset was processed on its own, while patient and healthy donor samples were processed together. The immunoSEQ multiplex PCR was used to amplify TCRB sequences from cDNA, generating 87-bp fragments that spanned the CDR3 region. The amplicons were sequenced using the Illumina HiSeq platform. The authors processed their data as follows. PCR bias was corrected computationally using synthetic template baselines, and reads within Hamming distance 2 were collapsed, with unmergeable singletons discarded. By aligning reads against IMGT, V, D and J genes, CDR3 length, and insertions or deletions at six rearrangement sites were assigned. Within each subset, clonotype counts were normalized to sorted cell number, after which true diversity and Gini coefficients were computed with the tcR R package. Repertoire sharing was quantified using the overlap coefficient calculated on TCRB nucleotide sequences. The clones in this table, taken by TCRdb from immuneACCESS, are in-frame only. Not every clone is retained; where verified, under half of the shortfall comes from an unresolved V gene, and the cause of the rest is unknown. V, J and clone size are those of that table, while D and trimming were read from the DNA. In this sample the table shows 140,000 to 150,000 clones, more than 10% of which occur a single time. The ten largest account for under 1.5% of the sample.

Each donor gave one peripheral blood draw, approximately 110 mL on average, collected into heparinised tubes. A BD FACSAria II was used to sort naive, central memory, regulatory and stem cell-like memory CD4+ T cells with a panel that included CD45RO, CCR7, CD25, CD127, CD95 and CD27. All sorted populations exceeded 95% purity. PBMCs were isolated immediately by Lymphoprep density gradient centrifugation and stained directly without culture. To minimize batch effects, samples were stained and sorted in pairs, one healthy donor with one patient per experiment. Of note for this clone: There is no known antigen for this receptor. This may be a read error, as it is one base from a much larger clone. Other DNA sequences within the sample encode an identical CDR3.

The sample comprised central memory CD4+ T cells from blood. This receptor was obtained from a young man with type 1 diabetes.

The DNA sequence is as follows: TGTGCCAGCAGCTTGAGAGAGACCCAGTACTTC. This sequence encodes CASSLRETQYF. This chain is built from TRBV5-6 and TRBJ2-5, with no confident D gene call. V gives up 1 base and J gives up 4 bases, and the segment between their germline ends measures 2 bases. The CDR3, from cysteine to phenylalanine, totals 11 residues. This entry keeps only the CDR3 DNA: 33 bases, framed from base 1. Based on the germline V gene, the CDR1 and CDR2 sequences are SGHDT and YYEEEE.